This entry describes one T cell receptor beta chain. This specimen belongs to a study of blood T cell repertoires in COVID-19. Overall study: Italy, Spain and the United States were the sources of the convalescent and acute COVID-19 samples. T cells, B-cell-depleted T cells, or PBMCs supplied cDNA or gDNA.

Unmatched junction bases numbered 8, after V lost 0 bases and J lost 3 bases. The CDR3 runs to 16 residues. Per the germline V gene, CDR1 is LNHNV and CDR2 is YYDKDF (reference sequence). Per the original data handling: Researchers report that nucleated cell counts were estimated from reference gene primer amplification. Only in-frame clones appear in the TCRdb table, and some are missing; sequencing was by immunoSEQ multiplex PCR. The DNA was the basis for D and trimming; V, J and clone size are from that table. Among tens of thousands of clones, 84% were seen once, and the ten largest hold roughly 1.6%.

Sample: peripheral blood. This chain links TRBV15 with TRBJ2-7, with 7 positions matching TRBD1. This receptor was taken from a man aged 50 to 60 with acute or convalescent COVID-19. CDR3 sequence (DNA): TGTGCCACCAGCAGAGAATCCCCGGGACAGTACTACGAGCAGTACTTC. Residues: CATSRESPGQYYEQYF.